This T cell receptor beta chain derives from a study of human T cells and chemical hapten exposure. Study as a whole: Upper-back patch tests with 0.01% DPC were read at 6 days.

There are many counts of this clonotype. Time point denoted: pre-sensitization, week 0. Documented treatment: therapeutic diphenylcyclopropenone sensitization with weekly scalp DPC. Unfractionated whole blood served as the source for total RNA extraction. Those who donated were patients with alopecia, 18 to 70 years of age, and suitable for DPC. This CDR3 region has 14 residues. J lost 4 bases, V lost 6 bases, and 6 bases had no gene match. Germline CDR1 is KGHSH and CDR2 is LQKENI. The library tagged individual cDNA molecules with unique molecular identifiers. TCRdb redid the calling of the RACE reads with MiXCR, one entry per CDR3 protein. This table holds tens of thousands of distinct CDR3 sequences, approximately 12% found once.

The starting material was whole blood, obtained in connection with sensitization to the hapten diphenylcyclopropenone (DPC). V usage is TRBV18 and J usage is TRBJ1-5, with 7 positions matching TRBD1. The clonotype originates from a woman between 35 and 50 years old with alopecia areata. Some clones in this sample may be carry-over from other donors' samples. CDR3 loop: CASSQGQLNQPQHF. The DNA for the CDR3 is TGTGCCAGCTCCCAGGGACAGTTGAATCAGCCCCAGCATTTT.